This T cell receptor beta chain was retrieved from a study of cytomegalovirus exposure and HLA in healthy donors. The study's findings and limits: As was reported, the classifier diagnosed cytomegalovirus status with high specificity and sensitivity.

Germline V gives CDR1 GTSNPN, CDR2 SVGIG (reference sequence). The ends were cut back, 7 bases at V and 0 bases at J, with 15 bases in the middle. The CDR3 length is 14 residues. Libraries were prepared by immunoSEQ multiplex PCR; TCRdb keeps only in-frame clonotypes and omits some of them. This table has some 110,000 clones, 86% appearing once. Remarks on this clone: What it binds is unknown.

The sequenced material came from PBMCs. V gene TRBV30 combines with J gene TRBJ2-5, with D tentatively TRBD2 (6 bases). The TCR sequence derives from a man between 18 and 35 years old in good health and CMV-seronegative. The CDR3 DNA reads as TGTGCCTCAAATGGGGAGGTACACCAAGAGACCCAGTACTTC. Encoded protein: CASNGEVHQETQYF.